The clone carrying this T cell receptor (beta chain) was counted once. The CDR3 has 13 residues. CDR1 is SGHNT, CDR2 YENEEA, per germline. Trimming stripped 4 bases from V and 9 bases from J, with 15 bases between. This record comes from a study of PD-L1 blockade in urothelial cancer. The repertoire was sequenced with immunoSEQ multiplex PCR; TCRdb's copy has only in-frame clones and lacks some. The sample holds under 50,000 clones, more than 80% seen once. Sequences were derived from PBMCs, sampled around atezolizumab (anti-PD-L1) treatment. This clonotype originated in a man in his sixties or seventies with urothelial cancer. The J gene is TRBJ1-2, the V gene TRBV11-3; the D gene is possibly TRBD1 (6 bases). In DNA form, the CDR3 reads TGTGCCAGCAGCTACTCGCCTACAGGGAGCTACACCTTC. This translates into CASSYSPTGSYTF.